This T cell receptor (beta chain) was obtained from a study of T cell repertoires in cytomegalovirus infection. The CDR3 extends over 15 amino acids. J gave up 3 bases and V 5 bases, and 9 bases lay outside the gene matches. Germline V gene lookup returns CDR1 DFQATT and CDR2 SNEGSKA (reference sequence). TCRdb re-called the reads through MiXCR, storing one row per CDR3 protein. The repertoire holds about 310,000 distinct CDR3 sequences, around 10% seen once, with around 2.4% in the top ten. This clonotype was counted between two and nine times. Material for sequencing was PBMCs. The V gene is TRBV20-1, the J gene TRBJ2-1; TRBD2 matches 8 bases. The sequence was obtained from a human donor in good health (CMV status not recorded). Some clones in this sample may be carry-over from other donors' samples. The CDR3 coding sequence is TGCAGTGCTTCCCCACTAAGCGGGGGCTACAATGAGCAGTTCTTC. Translation: CSASPLSGGYNEQFF.